These 27 T cell receptor beta chains share one sample of origin, sequenced in a study of blood T cell repertoires in COVID-19. Data came from immunoSEQ multiplex PCR; TCRdb stores just in-frame clones and leaves some out. The sample lists 95,000 to 120,000 clones, around 83% occurring once. Sequenced material: peripheral blood. These receptors were collected from a woman aged 60-70 years with COVID-19, enrolled during active disease.

This chain joins TRBV19 and TRBJ1-1; D is uncertain. V lost 3 bases to trimming and J lost 0 bases, with 14 bases between them. The germline gives CDR1 LNHDA, CDR2 SQIVND (reference sequence). CDR3 length equals 16 residues. This CDR3 reads CASSIDMKVMNTEAFF. The CDR3 DNA is TGTGCCAGTAGTATCGACATGAAGGTGATGAACACTGAAGCTTTCTTT.

The chain joins TRBV5-1 to TRBJ1-3; TRBD1 might be the D (5 bases). CDR1 and CDR2 from the germline V gene are SGHRS and YFSETQ. The length of the CDR3 is 16 residues. V was pared by 0 bases and J by 4 bases, with 14 bases between. In DNA, the CDR3 is TGCGCCAGCAGCTTGGATCTCCGGCGGGACGGAAACACCATATATTTT. Translating gives CASSLDLRRDGNTIYF. The full variable domain, completed using reference TRBV5-1 and TRBJ1-3, is KAGVTQTPRYLIKTRGQQVTLSCSPISGHRSVSWYQQTPGQGLQFLFEYFSETQRNKGNFPGRFSGRQFSNSRSEMNVSTLELGDSALYLCASSLDLRRDGNTIYFGEGSWLTVV.

V usage is TRBV6-6 and J usage is TRBJ1-6, with D unclear. Trimming removed 2 bases from V and 0 bases from J, with 5 bases in between. The CDR3 spans 15 residues. The V gene's germline CDR1 is MNHNY and CDR2 SVGAGI (reference sequence). The DNA for the CDR3 is TGTGCCAGCAGTTACGGGAGCTCCTATAATTCACCCCTCCACTTT. Protein sequence: CASSYGSSYNSPLHF.

This clone turned up a few times. The rearrangement links TRBV20-1 to TRBJ2-3; D is unresolved. The germline V gene encodes CDR1 DFQATT and CDR2 SNEGSKA (reference sequence). V dropped 3 bases and J dropped 0 bases, with 13 bases sitting between them. This CDR3 spans 15 amino acids. The CDR3 sequence: CSASTTTASTDTQYF. CDR3 nucleotides: TGCAGTGCTAGTACTACGACCGCTAGCACAGATACGCAGTATTTT.

The chain uses TRBV5-4 and TRBJ2-7; 8 bases fit TRBD1. The V gene end was trimmed by 4 bases and the J gene end by 6 bases; junction bases not matched to a gene: 6. This CDR3 spans 13 amino acids. Per germline, CDR1 SGHNT and CDR2 YYREEE (reference sequence). The CDR3 protein is CASSQQGVVEQYF. CDR3 sequence (DNA): TGTGCCAGCAGCCAACAGGGGGTGGTCGAGCAGTACTTC.

The chain couples TRBV27 to TRBJ1-2; the match to TRBD1 covers 10 bases. This CDR3 region has 16 residues. Losses at the gene ends were 5 bases for V and 1 base for J; bases not matched to a gene: 7. The germline V gene encodes CDR1 MNHEY and CDR2 SMNVEV (reference sequence). CDR3 in amino acids: CASSARTGGSNYGYTF. The CDR3 coding sequence is TGTGCCAGCAGTGCCCGGACAGGGGGAAGTAACTATGGCTACACCTTC.

V and J are TRBV9 and TRBJ1-6; TRBD1 aligns across 11 bases. The germline V gene has CDR1 SGDLS and CDR2 YYNGEE. Trimming at V came to 4 bases and at J to 6 bases, leaving 6 bases not matched to a gene. The CDR3 runs 16 residues. CDR3 sequence reads: CASSPPGTGGNSPLHF. Written as DNA, the CDR3 is TGTGCCAGCAGCCCGCCCGGGACAGGGGGTAATTCACCCCTCCACTTT.

The chain combines TRBV20-1 with TRBJ2-7, with TRBD2 matching over 10 bases. The CDR3 contains 15 residues. V was clipped by 3 bases and J by 2 bases; unmatched bases: 7. Per germline, CDR1 DFQATT and CDR2 SNEGSKA (reference sequence). The CDR3 DNA follows: TGCAGTGCTAGTGGTCCTAGCGGGGGAGCCTACGAGCAGTACTTC. Translated: CSASGPSGGAYEQYF.

CDR3 DNA sequence: TGTGCCAGCAGCTTAGACTCCTTGGGGCAGTCCGTCAAACTGTTTTTT. Translated, it gives CASSLDSLGQSVKLFF. The rearrangement uses TRBV7-2 and TRBJ1-4; weak D call: TRBD1 (5 bases). The CDR3 has 16 amino acids. V was cut by 1 base and J by 11 bases, with 20 bases left in between. The germline gives CDR1 SGHTA, CDR2 FQGNSA.

This chain connects TRBV7-9 to TRBJ2-1; the D gene is possibly TRBD2 (6 bases). CDR3 length equals 11 residues. V lost 5 bases and J 10 bases, leaving 9 bases between the germline ends. Germline values: CDR1 SEHNR, CDR2 FQNEAQ (reference sequence). As DNA, the CDR3 is TGTGCCAGCAGCGTTGGACTAGAGCAGTTCTTC. It is translated as CASSVGLEQFF. The variable domain in full, completed from reference TRBV7-9 and TRBJ2-1, reads DTGVSQNPRHKITKRGQNVTFRCDPISEHNRLYWYRQTLGQGPEFLTYFQNEAQLEKSRLLSDRFSAERPKGSFSTLEIQRTEQGDSAMYLCASSVGLEQFFGPGTRLTVL.

In this sample, this clone turned up a few times. The chain employs TRBV5-1 and TRBJ2-1; TRBD2 matches 8 bases. Germline-derived CDR1 and CDR2 are SGHRS and YFSETQ. The length of the CDR3 is 15 residues. V shed 5 bases, J shed 7 bases, and the junction held 11 bases outside the gene matches. CDR3 coding DNA: TGCGCCAGCAGGGCGGGACTAGTATGGGTGAATGAGCAGTTCTTC. This sequence encodes CASRAGLVWVNEQFF.

The sample holds a few counts of this clone. Written as DNA, the CDR3 is TGTGCCAGCAGCTTAGTAACAGGGAGACCCATCGATGAAGCTTTCTTT. Its protein is CASSLVTGRPIDEAFF. J is TRBJ1-1 and V is TRBV7-8; D may be TRBD1 (6 bases). The length of the CDR3 is 16 residues. V was shortened by 1 base and J by 7 bases, with 19 bases between the two germline ends. The germline V gene encodes CDR1 SGHVS and CDR2 FQNEAQ.

The rearrangement joins TRBV28 to TRBJ1-4, with 9 nucleotides matching TRBD1. Losses at the gene ends were 6 bases for V and 4 bases for J; bases not matched to a gene: 3. This CDR3 contains 14 residues. Germline V lookup: CDR1 MDHEN, CDR2 SYDVKM. The CDR3 bases are TGTGCCAGCAGGGGGGGACAGGGTAATGAAAAACTGTTTTTT. Its translation: CASRGGQGNEKLFF. Drawing the rest from reference TRBV28 and TRBJ1-4, the complete variable domain is DVKVTQSSRYLVKRTGEKVFLECVQDMDHENMFWYRQDPGLGLRLIYFSYDVKMKEKGDIPEGYSVSREKKERFSLILESASTNQTSMYLCASRGGQGNEKLFFGSGTQLSVL.

A remark on this clone: This may be a read error: a much more frequent sequence differs by one nucleotide. This rearrangement joins TRBV4-2 to TRBJ1-1; 8 positions match TRBD1. This CDR3 contains 13 residues. Trimming cost V 4 bases and J 3 bases; bases outside gene matches: 1. Germline CDR1 reads LGHNA; CDR2 reads YNFKEQ. CDR3 DNA sequence: TGTGCCAGCAGCCTGGACAGGGACACTGAAGCTTTCTTT. This gives the protein CASSLDRDTEAFF.

The chain joins TRBV5-1 to TRBJ2-5; D ambiguous. This CDR3 spans 17 amino acids. Germline V gene lookup returns CDR1 SGHRS and CDR2 YFSETQ. Trimming took 0 bases from V and 0 from J, leaving 15 bases between them. This CDR3 is CASSLAGLALYQETQYF. Written as DNA, the CDR3 is TGCGCCAGCAGCTTGGCCGGGTTAGCTTTGTACCAAGAGACCCAGTACTTC.

There are a few counts of this clone. The chain employs TRBV28 and TRBJ1-2; possible D gene TRBD1, 6 bases. V was clipped by 1 base and J by 4 bases, with 13 bases between them. Germline V gene sequence: CDR1 MDHEN, CDR2 SYDVKM. The CDR3 loop spans 15 amino acids. CDR3 DNA: TGTGCCAGCAGTTTATTGCAGGGGTTGCCCTATGGCTACACCTTC. Encoded protein: CASSLLQGLPYGYTF.

This chain links TRBV19 with TRBJ1-1; D possibly corresponds to TRBD1 (6 bases). V lost 3 bases and J 4 bases, leaving 12 bases between the germline ends. Germline assignment: CDR1 LNHDA and CDR2 SQIVND (reference sequence). This CDR3 spans 14 amino acids. The CDR3 DNA is TGTGCCAGTAGTATGACCTCAGGGGTCACTGAAGCTTTCTTT. The encoded protein is CASSMTSGVTEAFF.

The CDR3 reads CASSARDRGGYTF. The CDR3 DNA follows: TGTGCCAGTAGTGCGAGGGACAGGGGGGGCTACACCTTC. The V call is TRBV19, the J call TRBJ1-2; 11 nucleotides agree with TRBD1. Per germline, CDR1 LNHDA and CDR2 SQIVND (reference sequence). This CDR3 comprises 13 residues. After removal of 5 bases from V and 8 bases from J, the junction contained 4 bases not matched to a gene. Full variable domain (remainder filled in from reference TRBV19 and TRBJ1-2): DGGITQSPKYLFRKEGQNVTLSCEQNLNHDAMYWYRQDPGQGLRLIYYSQIVNDFQKGDIAEGYSVSREKKESFPLTVTSAQKNPTAFYLCASSARDRGGYTFGSGTRLTVV.

V usage is TRBV19 and J usage is TRBJ2-3, with 11 bases fitting TRBD2. Germline V lookup: CDR1 LNHDA, CDR2 SQIVND (reference sequence). V was clipped by 7 bases and J by 4 bases; unmatched bases: 7. The length of the CDR3 is 15 residues. The CDR3: CASNLLAGGPDTQYF. The CDR3 bases are TGTGCCAGTAACCTCCTAGCGGGGGGCCCAGATACGCAGTATTTT.

The chain combines TRBV30 with TRBJ2-5, with 11 bases identical to TRBD2. V lost 1 base and J lost 5; bases outside the gene matches: 9. CDR1 and CDR2 (germline): GTSNPN, SVGIG (reference sequence). The CDR3 consists of 16 residues. The CDR3 spells CAWSGLAGSRGETQYF. The CDR3, as DNA: TGTGCCTGGAGTGGACTAGCGGGGAGTCGAGGGGAGACCCAGTACTTC.

The chain carries TRBV7-6 and TRBJ1-1, with 10 bases that match TRBD1. Trimming cost V 5 bases and J 3 bases; bases outside gene matches: 6. The CDR3 covers 15 residues. Per germline, CDR1 SGHVS and CDR2 FNYEAQ. This CDR3 reads CASSTWTGGDTEAFF. The CDR3 DNA sequence: TGTGCCAGCAGCACCTGGACAGGGGGGGACACTGAAGCTTTCTTT. Full variable domain (missing parts from reference TRBV7-6 and TRBJ1-1): GAGVSQSPRYKVTKRGQDVALRCDPISGHVSLYWYRQALGQGPEFLTYFNYEAQQDKSGLPNDRFSAERPEGSISTLTIQRTEQRDSAMYRCASSTWTGGDTEAFFGQGTRLTVV.

This chain links TRBV5-4 with TRBJ1-6; D remains unclear. The CDR3 length is 16 residues. V gave up 4 bases and J gave up 0 bases, with 11 bases separating them. From germline, CDR1 is SGHNT and CDR2 YYREEE (reference sequence). Here the CDR3 reads CASSPGGSSYNSPLHF. The CDR3 DNA reads TGTGCCAGCAGCCCGGGAGGGAGCTCCTATAATTCACCCCTCCACTTT.

This clone was seen a handful of times. V is TRBV14 and J is TRBJ1-2; the D gene is possibly TRBD1 (5 bases). V dropped 4 bases and J dropped 7 bases, with 16 bases sitting between them. This CDR3 has 14 amino acids. Germline V gene sequence: CDR1 SGHDN, CDR2 FVKESK. The CDR3 loop is CASSPYRGTGGYTF. The CDR3 coding sequence is TGTGCCAGCAGCCCCTATAGGGGTACGGGTGGCTACACCTTC.

The chain couples TRBV11-2 to TRBJ2-5; 9 bases are a match to TRBD2. After removal of 0 bases from V and 4 bases from J, the junction contained 3 bases not matched to a gene. Germline V gene data show CDR1 as SGHAT and CDR2 as FQNNGV. The CDR3 covers 15 residues. CDR3 loop: CASSLDASGVETQYF. DNA of the CDR3: TGTGCCAGCAGCTTAGATGCTAGCGGGGTAGAGACCCAGTACTTC.

The CDR3 here is CASSPPARDTQYF. The CDR3 DNA follows: TGTGCCAGCAGCCCCCCGGCGAGGGATACGCAGTATTTT. This chain joins TRBV7-3 and TRBJ2-3, with unresolved D. The CDR3 is 13 residues long. Between the trimmed V and J ends, which lost 5 bases and 6 bases, there was a span of 12 bases. Germline V lookup: CDR1 SGHTA, CDR2 FQGTGA. The full variable domain, with the rest looked up from reference TRBV7-3 and TRBJ2-3, is GAGVSQTPSNKVTEKGKYVELRCDPISGHTALYWYRQSLGQGPEFLIYFQGTGAADDSGLPNDRFFAVRPEGSVSTLKIQRTERGDSAVYLCASSPPARDTQYFGPGTRLTVL.

J is TRBJ2-5 and V is TRBV6-2 or TRBV6-3, with D tentatively TRBD1 (5 bases). The V end lost 3 bases, the J end lost 2 bases, and 10 bases lay between the germline ends. From germline, CDR1 is MNHEY and CDR2 SVGEGT. The CDR3 totals 14 residues. The chain's CDR3 is CASSYTGQQETQYF. CDR3 bases: TGTGCCAGCAGTTATACCGGACAACAAGAGACCCAGTACTTC.

This clone was seen just once. V gene TRBV19 combines with J gene TRBJ1-5, with TRBD1 matching over 7 bases. Germline V gene lookup returns CDR1 LNHDA and CDR2 SQIVND (reference sequence). The CDR3 contains 16 residues. V gave up 7 bases and J gave up 0 bases; unmatched junction bases: 9. The CDR3 coding sequence is TGTGCCAGTACCCAAACGACAGGGATTAGCAATCAGCCCCAGCATTTT. Amino acids: CASTQTTGISNQPQHF.